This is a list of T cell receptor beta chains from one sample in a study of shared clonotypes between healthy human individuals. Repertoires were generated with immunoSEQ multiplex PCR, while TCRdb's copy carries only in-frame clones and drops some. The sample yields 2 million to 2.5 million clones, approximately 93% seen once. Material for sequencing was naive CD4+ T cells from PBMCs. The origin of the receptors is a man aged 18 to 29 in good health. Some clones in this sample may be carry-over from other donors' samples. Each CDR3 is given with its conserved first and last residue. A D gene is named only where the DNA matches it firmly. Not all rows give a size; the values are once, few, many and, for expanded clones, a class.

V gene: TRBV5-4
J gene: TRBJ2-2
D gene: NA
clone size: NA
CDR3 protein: CASSLGLVAGNTGELFF
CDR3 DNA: TGTGCCAGCAGCTTGGGACTAGTTGCCGGGAACACCGGGGAGCTGTTTTTT

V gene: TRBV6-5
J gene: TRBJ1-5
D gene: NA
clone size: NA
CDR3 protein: CASSPRFDSNQPQHF
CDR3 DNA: TGTGCCAGCAGCCCCAGGTTCGATAGCAATCAGCCCCAGCATTTT

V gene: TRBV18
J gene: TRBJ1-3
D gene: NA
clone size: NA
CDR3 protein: CASSDSISGNTIYF
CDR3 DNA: TGTGCCAGCTCGGACAGTATTTCTGGAAACACCATATATTTT

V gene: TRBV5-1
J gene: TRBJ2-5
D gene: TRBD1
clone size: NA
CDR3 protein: CASTWTGGDETQYF
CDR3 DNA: TGCGCCAGCACATGGACAGGGGGCGACGAGACCCAGTACTTC

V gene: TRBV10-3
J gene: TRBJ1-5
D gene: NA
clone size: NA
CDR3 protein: CAISLTSASSSNQPQHF
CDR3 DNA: TGTGCCATCAGTTTAACTTCCGCGAGCAGCAGCAATCAGCCCCAGCATTTT

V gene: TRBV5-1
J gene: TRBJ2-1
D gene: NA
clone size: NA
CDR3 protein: CASGWEVNEQFF
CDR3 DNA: TGCGCCAGTGGGTGGGAAGTCAATGAGCAGTTCTTC

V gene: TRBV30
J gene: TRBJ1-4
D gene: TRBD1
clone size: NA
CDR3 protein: CASWTGREKLFF
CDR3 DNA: TGTGCCTCTTGGACAGGGCGTGAAAAACTGTTTTTT

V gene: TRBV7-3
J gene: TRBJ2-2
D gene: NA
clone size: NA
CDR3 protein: CASSLAQQAVLFF
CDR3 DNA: TGTGCCAGCAGCTTAGCGCAGCAAGCAGTCCTGTTTTTT

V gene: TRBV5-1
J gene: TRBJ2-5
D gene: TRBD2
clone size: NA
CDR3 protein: CASSPRLAGGVSQYF
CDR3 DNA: TGCGCCAGCAGCCCCCGCCTAGCGGGAGGGGTATCCCAGTACTTC

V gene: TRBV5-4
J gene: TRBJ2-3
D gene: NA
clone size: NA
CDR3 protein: CASSLASVSDTQYF
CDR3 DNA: TGTGCCAGCAGCTTGGCGTCGGTCTCCGATACGCAGTATTTT

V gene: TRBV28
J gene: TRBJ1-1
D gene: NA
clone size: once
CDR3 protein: CASDSPRPGRIMNTEAFF
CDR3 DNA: TGTGCCAGCGACTCCCCGAGGCCGGGCCGAATTATGAACACTGAAGCTTTCTTT